One T cell receptor beta chain is described in this entry. Its antigen target is currently unknown. No clone much larger than this one lies a single base away; base qualities are absent. The source of the sample is a study of STAT5B mutations in CD4+ large granular lymphocyte leukemia (dated by TCRdb to the early 2020s). About the study as a whole: Among healthy controls, the CDR3 'QG' motif was associated with a particular HLA allele. The purity of purified fractions was confirmed by flow cytometry on FACSCanto II or FACSVerse to exceed 95% among lymphocytes. The study compared the TCRbeta repertoires of patients with CD4+ T-cell large granular lymphocyte leukemia against the TCRbeta repertoires of healthy blood donors.

The healthy controls were 35 or so blood donors, and the buffy coats of these donors were supplied by the Finnish Red Cross blood service. All TCR-sequenced material derived from peripheral blood: patient blood samples and healthy donor buffy coats. Ficoll-Hypaque gradient centrifugation was used to isolate peripheral blood mononuclear cells. For the healthy controls, CD4+ cells were obtained from buffy coats by magnetic purification. Genomic DNA was extracted with the Gentra Puregene Cell and Tissue kit and quantified on a Qubit 2.0 fluorometer. After removal of 3 bases from V and 6 bases from J, the junction retains 5 bases not matched to a gene. Reading the germline V gene gives CDR1 SGDLS and CDR2 YYNGEE. Reading from cysteine to phenylalanine, the CDR3 counts 14 amino acids. The CDR3 DNA has 42 bases and is translated from base 1. The immunoSEQ assay at survey resolution was used to sequence TCRbeta rearrangements from genomic DNA. The study's own analysis went as follows. A lowest detectable productive clonotype frequency of 2.59 x 10-5 was observed in the TCR sequencing data. Analyses included only productive TCRbeta rearrangements, meaning complete and in-frame sequences. Clonality for each sample was calculated as Simpson clonality in the immunoSEQ Analyzer version 3.0. Clones were binned by frequency as very rare, small, medium, large (1-20%) or hyperexpanded (>20%). Generation probabilities were estimated with OLGA 1.2.3, V-gene circos plots were made with VDJtools, specificities were looked up in VDJdb, and CDR3 motifs were identified with GLIPH. TCRdb limited this immuneACCESS table to in-frame rearrangements with V and J called. A share of clones is missing; checked studies link under half to unresolved V genes, and the rest is unexplained. The D gene and trimming were derived from the DNA, and the V and J assignments and clone size from that table. In all, the sample holds about 24,000 clones, and about three quarters of those were seen once. About 0.6% of the sample rests with the top ten.

Here is what the overall study found, with its caveats: Data were not HLA-matched; higher clonality in CD4+ versus CD8+ T-LGLL could reflect the relatively small sample size. Enrichment of TRBV06-family usage was observed among the top patient clones (8/27) relative to healthy controls (2/35). Each patient's main leukemic clonotypes were private, but approximately 23% of these clonotypes showed up at low frequency in the non-leukemic repertoires of other patients. CD4-sorted patient repertoires appeared more clonal than healthy CD4+ repertoires, and this difference persisted after removing the putative leukemic clones.

The specimen was CD4+ T cells from blood buffy coats. This sequence uses TRBV9 and TRBJ2-2, and TRBD1 aligns with 7 junction nucleotides. The origin of this receptor is a human donor in good health. The CDR3 sequence is CASSDRGVAGELFF. The base sequence is TGTGCCAGCAGCGACAGGGGAGTTGCCGGGGAGCTGTTTTTT.